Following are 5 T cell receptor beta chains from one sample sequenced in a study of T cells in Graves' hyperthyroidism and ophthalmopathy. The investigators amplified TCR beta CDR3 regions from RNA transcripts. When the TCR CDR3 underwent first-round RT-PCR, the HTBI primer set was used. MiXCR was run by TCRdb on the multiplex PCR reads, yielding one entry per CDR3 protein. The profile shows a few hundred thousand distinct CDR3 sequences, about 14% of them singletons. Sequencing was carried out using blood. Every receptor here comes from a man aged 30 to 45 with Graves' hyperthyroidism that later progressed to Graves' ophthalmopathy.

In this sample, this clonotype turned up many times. CDR3 bases: TGTGCCACCAGCAGAGACCGGTATAATTCACCCCTCCACTTT. Its protein product is CATSRDRYNSPLHF. The V and J genes are TRBV15 and TRBJ1-6; D uncertain. The CDR3 has 14 residues. The V gene's germline CDR1 is LNHNV and CDR2 YYDKDF (reference sequence). V lost 0 bases and J 4 bases, leaving 4 bases between the germline ends. Using reference TRBV15 and TRBJ1-6 for the parts outside the CDR3, the full variable domain is DAMVIQNPRYQVTQFGKPVTLSCSQTLNHNVMYWYQQKSSQAPKLLFHYYDKDFNNEADTPDNFQSRRPNTSFCFLDIRSPGLGDTAMYLCATSRDRYNSPLHFGNGTRLTVT.

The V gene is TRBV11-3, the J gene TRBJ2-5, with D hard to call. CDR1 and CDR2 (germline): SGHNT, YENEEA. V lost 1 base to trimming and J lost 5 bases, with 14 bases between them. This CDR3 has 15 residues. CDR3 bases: TGTGCCAGCAGCTTAGTTTTCAACACCGGGGAGACCCAGTACTTC. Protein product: CASSLVFNTGETQYF.

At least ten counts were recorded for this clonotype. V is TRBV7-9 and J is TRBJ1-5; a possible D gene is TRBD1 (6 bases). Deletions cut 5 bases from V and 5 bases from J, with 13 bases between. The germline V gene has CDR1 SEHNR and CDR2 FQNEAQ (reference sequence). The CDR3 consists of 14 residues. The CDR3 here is CASSPRDKDQPQHF. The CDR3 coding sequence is TGTGCCAGCAGCCCCCGGGACAAAGATCAGCCCCAGCATTTT. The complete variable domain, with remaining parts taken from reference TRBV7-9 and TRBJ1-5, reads DTGVSQNPRHKITKRGQNVTFRCDPISEHNRLYWYRQTLGQGPEFLTYFQNEAQLEKSRLLSDRFSAERPKGSFSTLEIQRTEQGDSAMYLCASSPRDKDQPQHFGDGTRLSIL.

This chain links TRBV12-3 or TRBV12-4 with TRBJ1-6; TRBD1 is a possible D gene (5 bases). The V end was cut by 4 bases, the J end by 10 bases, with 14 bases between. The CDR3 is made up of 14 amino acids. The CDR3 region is CASSSGRDRSPLHF. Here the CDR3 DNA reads TGTGCCAGCAGTTCCGGCAGGGATAGATCACCCCTCCACTTT.

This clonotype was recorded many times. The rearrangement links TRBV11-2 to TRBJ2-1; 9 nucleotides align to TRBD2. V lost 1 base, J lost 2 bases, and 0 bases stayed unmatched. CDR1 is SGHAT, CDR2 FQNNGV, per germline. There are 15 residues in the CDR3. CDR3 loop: CASSLGTSAYNEQFF. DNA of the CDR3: TGTGCCAGCAGCTTAGGGACTAGCGCCTACAATGAGCAGTTCTTC.